Detailed here is one TCR beta chain. The data originate from a study of blood T cell repertoires in COVID-19. The wider study: Italy, Spain and the United States were the sources of the convalescent and acute COVID-19 samples.

In the study's own analysis: Amplification of reference gene primers provided the estimated nucleated cell counts. Using immunoSEQ multiplex PCR, the repertoire was profiled, and TCRdb retains in-frame clones only, with some absent. That table supplies the V and J calls and clone size; D and trimming were determined from the DNA. The data show around 250,000 clones, about four fifths seen once. The V and J ends lost 5 bases and 7 bases, in that order; junction bases with no gene match: 3. This CDR3 has 13 amino acids. The germline V gene encodes CDR1 LGHDT and CDR2 YNNKEL (reference sequence). The V call is TRBV3-1 (or the pseudogene TRBV3-2), the J call TRBJ2-1, with 9 bases matching TRBD2. The receptor was isolated from a woman aged 40 to 55 who had recovered from COVID-19. The sequencing input was peripheral blood. CDR3 coding DNA: TGTGCCAGCAGCTTGCGGGGGGGTAATGAGCAGTTCTTC. This encodes CASSLRGGNEQFF.